Following are 13 T cell receptor beta chains from one sample sequenced in a study of T cell responses to AZD1222 COVID-19 vaccine. The assay was immunoSEQ multiplex PCR, and TCRdb's table has in-frame clones only and misses some. The sample lists 75,000 to 80,000 clones; about 90% were seen once. This material consisted of peripheral blood, taken 28 days after the second AZD1222 dose. The receptors were sampled from an adult who received the AZD1222 COVID-19 vaccine.

The chain uses TRBV19 and TRBJ1-6; D remains ambiguous. This CDR3 region has 17 residues. The germline gives CDR1 LNHDA, CDR2 SQIVND (reference sequence). Between the trimmed V and J ends, which lost 5 bases and 0 bases, there was a span of 14 bases. CDR3 bases: TGTGCCAGTAGTTGGCAGTACCGAAGCTCCTATAATTCACCCCTCCACTTT. Protein product: CASSWQYRSSYNSPLHF.

The chain is built from TRBV19 and TRBJ2-3; D not resolved. The V gene's germline CDR1 is LNHDA and CDR2 SQIVND (reference sequence). V lost 3 bases and J 0 bases, leaving 10 bases between the germline ends. The CDR3 runs 15 residues. The CDR3 reads CASSIGRSSTDTQYF. DNA for the CDR3: TGTGCCAGTAGTATTGGGCGGTCTAGCACAGATACGCAGTATTTT.

The gene calls are TRBV12-3 or TRBV12-4 and TRBJ2-5; no clear D. CDR3 length: 12 amino acids. V was clipped by 5 bases and J by 7 bases, with 11 bases between them. The DNA of the CDR3 is TGTGCCAGCAGTCGAGAATGGGGGACCCAGTACTTC. Translation: CASSREWGTQYF.

V is TRBV7-2 and J is TRBJ2-2, with D perhaps assigned TRBD1 or TRBD2 (5 bases each). Per the germline V gene, CDR1 is SGHTA and CDR2 is FQGNSA. CDR3 size: 16 residues. The V end lost 0 bases, the J end lost 4 bases, and 12 bases lay between the germline ends. The CDR3 region is CASSLAPGRGTGELFF. The CDR3, as DNA: TGTGCCAGCAGCTTAGCGCCGGGACGGGGCACCGGGGAGCTGTTTTTT.

The genes are TRBV28 and TRBJ2-7; the match to TRBD1 covers 11 bases. V was clipped by 5 bases and J by 3 bases; unmatched bases: 6. The CDR3 is 15 amino acids. CDR1 is MDHEN and CDR2 is SYDVKM in the germline V gene. Here the CDR3 reads CASSTGTGGIYEQYF. The DNA of the CDR3 is TGTGCCAGCAGTACCGGGACAGGGGGAATCTACGAGCAGTACTTC.

The chain combines TRBV28 with TRBJ1-1, with unresolved D. Trimming left V 2 bases short and J 6 bases short, with 7 bases between. The CDR3 has 12 residues. Germline CDR1 is MDHEN and CDR2 is SYDVKM. The CDR3 here is CASSLRAAEAFF. The CDR3 DNA sequence: TGTGCCAGCAGTTTAAGGGCGGCTGAAGCTTTCTTT. The full variable domain, in which reference TRBV28 and TRBJ1-1 provide the parts outside the CDR3, is DVKVTQSSRYLVKRTGEKVFLECVQDMDHENMFWYRQDPGLGLRLIYFSYDVKMKEKGDIPEGYSVSREKKERFSLILESASTNQTSMYLCASSLRAAEAFFGQGTRLTVV.

This clone occurred a few times. The chain joins TRBV7-9 to TRBJ1-5; 12 bases are shared with TRBD1. The length of the CDR3 is 17 residues. Germline CDR1 and CDR2: SEHNR and FQNEAQ (reference sequence). V lost 5 bases to trimming and J lost 0 bases; unmatched junction nucleotides: 5. The CDR3 is CASSPGTGGYSNQPQHF. The DNA of the CDR3 is TGTGCCAGCAGCCCTGGGACAGGGGGCTATAGCAATCAGCCCCAGCATTTT. Full variable domain (rest looked up from reference TRBV7-9 and TRBJ1-5): DTGVSQNPRHKITKRGQNVTFRCDPISEHNRLYWYRQTLGQGPEFLTYFQNEAQLEKSRLLSDRFSAERPKGSFSTLEIQRTEQGDSAMYLCASSPGTGGYSNQPQHFGDGTRLSIL.

The chain recombines TRBV25-1 with TRBJ2-7; TRBD1 matches 12 bases. Germline values: CDR1 MGHDK, CDR2 SYGVNS. V shed 8 bases and J 7 bases; nucleotides not matched to a gene: 6. The CDR3 covers 13 residues. CDR3 in DNA: TGTGCCAGCGAGGGACAGGGGGCGTGGGAGCAGTACTTC. Translated: CASEGQGAWEQYF.

This sequence joins TRBV5-1 and TRBJ2-1; 11 nucleotides line up with TRBD2. The trim removed 0 bases at V and 5 bases at J, leaving 4 bases unmatched. Germline V gene sequence: CDR1 SGHRS, CDR2 YFSETQ. The CDR3 is 16 residues long. CDR3 amino acids: CASSLGGTSGHNEQFF. The CDR3, as DNA: TGCGCCAGCAGCTTGGGCGGGACTAGCGGTCACAATGAGCAGTTCTTC. Full variable domain (outside the CDR3, taken from reference TRBV5-1 and TRBJ2-1): KAGVTQTPRYLIKTRGQQVTLSCSPISGHRSVSWYQQTPGQGLQFLFEYFSETQRNKGNFPGRFSGRQFSNSRSEMNVSTLELGDSALYLCASSLGGTSGHNEQFFGPGTRLTVL.

The rearrangement uses TRBV6-5 and TRBJ1-2; D is uncertain. Trimming stripped 7 bases from V and 4 bases from J, with 13 bases between. CDR3 length equals 13 residues. Germline CDR1 reads MNHEY; CDR2 reads SVGAGI. The CDR3 DNA reads TGTGCCAGCACTTTTGACCCGTCCTATGGCTACACCTTC. Its protein is CASTFDPSYGYTF.

The chain recombines TRBV9 with TRBJ2-7, with TRBD1 matching over 8 bases. CDR3 length equals 14 residues. Germline-derived CDR1 and CDR2 are SGDLS and YYNGEE. The V and J ends lost 0 bases and 1 base, in that order; junction bases with no gene match: 0. This CDR3 is CASSVGDRSYEQYF. CDR3 nucleotides: TGTGCCAGCAGCGTAGGGGACAGGTCCTACGAGCAGTACTTC.

The CDR3 coding sequence is TGTGCCAGCAGCGTCGCCGGGACGGATAATGAAAAACTGTTTTTT. Protein sequence: CASSVAGTDNEKLFF. The gene calls are TRBV9 and TRBJ1-4, with D possibly TRBD1 on 5 matching bases. The V gene's germline CDR1 is SGDLS and CDR2 YYNGEE. V lost 2 bases, J lost 4 bases, and 12 bases lay in between. The CDR3 sequence is 15 residues long.

J is TRBJ1-2 and V is TRBV19; D not certain. V was clipped by 7 bases and J by 4 bases, with 13 bases between them. This CDR3 spans 13 amino acids. CDR1 and CDR2 from the germline V gene are LNHDA and SQIVND (reference sequence). The CDR3 sequence: CASTGETVYGYTF. DNA of the CDR3: TGTGCCAGTACAGGAGAGACCGTCTATGGCTACACCTTC.